These 19 T cell receptor beta chains were all obtained from the same sample, sequenced in a study of beta chain features in type 1 diabetes. Study findings and constraints: Shorter TCRB CDR3s, moderately but significantly so, were found in Type 1 diabetes patients in all four CD4+ subsets.

cDNA synthesis used the whole RNA isolate, giving expressed TCRB sequences. The table came from immunoSEQ multiplex PCR; TCRdb's copy has only in-frame clones and leaves some out. The table includes more than 100,000 clones, over 15% detected once. What these receptors recognize is not known. Specimen: central memory CD4+ T cells from blood. The receptors were gathered from a man aged 25-40 years with type 1 diabetes.

This chain uses TRBV7-2 with TRBJ2-5, with D hard to call. CDR1 SGHTA and CDR2 FQGNSA come from the germline V gene. The V end lost 1 base, the J end lost 5 bases, and 11 bases lay between the germline ends. The CDR3 sequence is 14 residues long. Here the CDR3 reads CASSLESSQETQYF. DNA for the CDR3: TGTGCCAGCAGCTTAGAATCCTCCCAGGAGACCCAGTACTTC. Supplemented by reference TRBV7-2 and TRBJ2-5, the full variable domain reads GAGVSQSPSNKVTEKGKDVELRCDPISGHTALYWYRQSLGQGLEFLIYFQGNSAPDKSGLPSDRFSAERTGGSVSTLTIQRTQQEDSAVYLCASSLESSQETQYFGPGTRLLVL.

This clone was found a few times. V and J are TRBV14 and TRBJ2-6; 12 bases match TRBD1. This CDR3 contains 19 residues. CDR1 SGHDN and CDR2 FVKESK come from the germline V gene. Germline trimming cut 4 bases from V and 4 bases from J; bases unmatched to any gene: 11. CDR3 in amino acids: CASSLLPGQGARGANVLTF. CDR3 bases: TGTGCCAGCAGCCTGCTCCCGGGACAGGGGGCGCGGGGGGCCAACGTCCTGACTTTC.

This clone was detected only a few times. This chain links TRBV29-1 with TRBJ2-3; 10 bases map to TRBD2. CDR3 size: 16 residues. Losses at the gene ends were 7 bases for V and 2 bases for J; bases not matched to a gene: 12. The germline V gene encodes CDR1 SQVTM and CDR2 ANQGSEA. CDR3 protein: CSAKGPSGGATDTQYF. CDR3 DNA sequence: TGCAGCGCCAAAGGGCCCAGCGGGGGGGCCACAGATACGCAGTATTTT.

In this sample, this clone turned up a few times. The V call is TRBV4-2, the J call TRBJ2-7; D unclear. The V end was cut by 1 base, the J end by 0 bases, with 10 bases between. The CDR3 is made up of 15 amino acids. The germline V gene encodes CDR1 LGHNA and CDR2 YNFKEQ. CDR3 bases: TGTGCCAGCAGCCAAGGGCAGGAGAGCTCCTACGAGCAGTACTTC. This translates into CASSQGQESSYEQYF.

The chain recombines TRBV4-3 with TRBJ2-5; D uncertain. The CDR3 runs 13 residues. V lost 1 base and J lost 5, with 8 bases in between. Germline V gene data show CDR1 as LGHNA and CDR2 as YSLEER. In nucleotides, the CDR3 is TGCGCCAGCAGCCAAGGAGAAGGGGAGACCCAGTACTTC. As protein: CASSQGEGETQYF.

The genes are TRBV29-1 and TRBJ1-2; possible D gene TRBD1, 6 bases. V gave up 4 bases and J gave up 4 bases, with 25 bases separating them. This CDR3 contains 17 residues. Germline assignment: CDR1 SQVTM and CDR2 ANQGSEA. The CDR3 bases are TGCAGCGTTGGGCTGAGGGCAGGGGACTTCTTCCCCTATGGCTACACCTTC. Its protein is CSVGLRAGDFFPYGYTF.

Remarks on this clone: Other DNA sequences in the same sample also yield this CDR3. V and J are TRBV20-1 and TRBJ1-1; no firm D call. The CDR3 covers 10 residues. V lost 6 bases, J lost 2 bases, and 4 bases lay in between. Germline V lookup: CDR1 DFQATT, CDR2 SNEGSKA (reference sequence). CDR3 loop: CSARNTEAFF. Written as DNA, the CDR3 is TGCAGTGCGAGAAACACTGAAGCTTTCTTT.

In the case of this clone: Other DNA sequences from this sample encode an identical CDR3 as well. The J gene is TRBJ2-5, the V gene TRBV20-1; D remains ambiguous. V shed 6 bases and J shed 4 bases, with 9 bases lying between them. CDR3 size: 11 residues. CDR1 is DFQATT, CDR2 SNEGSKA, per germline (reference sequence). As DNA, the CDR3 is TGCAGTGCCAGCCCCCGAGAGACCCAGTACTTC. Its protein is CSASPRETQYF.

This clone was counted between two and nine times. The chain combines TRBV5-4 with TRBJ2-1; D is unresolved. CDR1 and CDR2 from the germline V gene are SGHNT and YYREEE (reference sequence). This CDR3 is built from 11 residues. The V end lost 4 bases, the J end lost 5 bases, and 4 bases lay between the germline ends. CDR3 DNA: TGTGCCAGCAGCGCCGACAATGAGCAGTTCTTC. Protein product: CASSADNEQFF.

The chain links TRBV7-2 to TRBJ2-5; possible D gene TRBD1, 5 bases. Germline V gene sequence: CDR1 SGHTA, CDR2 FQGNSA. The ends were cut back, 5 bases at V and 4 bases at J, with 14 bases in the middle. This CDR3 contains 14 residues. The CDR3 sequence: CASSTTRQGETQYF. The DNA of the CDR3 is TGTGCCAGCAGCACGACCCGGCAGGGAGAGACCCAGTACTTC.

CDR3 sequence: CASSLHSPGYGGTEAFF. The CDR3, as DNA: TGTGCCAGCAGCTTACATTCCCCGGGTTATGGGGGCACTGAAGCTTTCTTT. V usage is TRBV7-2 and J usage is TRBJ1-1; perhaps TRBD1 as D (5 bases). There are 17 residues in the CDR3. Germline CDR1 reads SGHTA; CDR2 reads FQGNSA. V was cut by 2 bases and J by 4 bases, with 20 bases left in between.

The chain has TRBV18 and TRBJ1-2; D is undetermined. The CDR3 extends over 15 amino acids. The ends were cut back, 2 bases at V and 0 bases at J, with 10 bases in the middle. CDR1 and CDR2 from the germline V gene are KGHSH and LQKENI. CDR3 DNA: TGTGCCAGCTCACCAGAAATAACCACTAACTATGGCTACACCTTC. It encodes CASSPEITTNYGYTF. Full variable domain (outside the CDR3, taken from reference TRBV18 and TRBJ1-2): NAGVMQNPRHLVRRRGQEARLRCSPMKGHSHVYWYRQLPEEGLKFMVYLQKENIIDESGMPKERFSAEFPKEGPSILRIQQVVRGDSAAYFCASSPEITTNYGYTFGSGTRLTVV.

The rearrangement links TRBV5-6 to TRBJ2-3; D unclear. Between the trimmed V and J ends, which lost 5 bases and 5 bases, there was a span of 6 bases. CDR3 length: 11 amino acids. The V gene's germline CDR1 is SGHDT and CDR2 YYEEEE. CDR3 DNA: TGTGCCAGCAGGAGTGAAGATACGCAGTATTTT. Amino acid sequence: CASRSEDTQYF.

CDR3 protein: CASSVASTWDTQYF. In DNA form, the CDR3 reads TGTGCCAGCAGCGTCGCCTCCACGTGGGATACGCAGTATTTT. The chain links TRBV9 to TRBJ2-3; no firm D call. Trimming shortened V by 2 bases and J by 6 bases, and 13 bases separated the two germline ends. Germline V gene lookup returns CDR1 SGDLS and CDR2 YYNGEE. The CDR3 spans 14 residues.

This clone was counted only a few times. The rearrangement links TRBV5-1 to TRBJ2-5; a weak D match, TRBD2 (7 bases). The CDR3 sequence is 13 residues long. CDR1 and CDR2 from the germline V gene are SGHRS and YFSETQ. V was cut by 4 bases and J by 5 bases, with 12 bases left in between. CDR3 bases: TGCGCCAGCAGCCCCGGGGGGCGGGAGACCCAGTACTTC. Its protein is CASSPGGRETQYF.

This clone was found a few times. The rearrangement uses TRBV7-8 and TRBJ1-2; 10 bases fit TRBD1. With V trimmed by 5 bases and J by 3 bases, 12 bases remained unmatched. The CDR3 length is 17 residues. The germline gives CDR1 SGHVS, CDR2 FQNEAQ. The CDR3 DNA sequence: TGTGCCAGCAGCCCAATTCTGGGGGACAGGGGTTACTATGGCTACACCTTC. Amino acids: CASSPILGDRGYYGYTF.

The CDR3 is CASSQADRAETQYF. In DNA form, the CDR3 reads TGCGCCAGCAGTCAAGCCGACAGGGCAGAGACCCAGTACTTC. The chain recombines TRBV23-1 with TRBJ2-5; TRBD1 matches 7 bases. TRBV23-1 is filed as an ORF, its function uncertain. The CDR3 extends over 14 amino acids. V shed 2 bases, J shed 4 bases, and the junction held 4 bases outside the gene matches.

The chain joins TRBV29-1 to TRBJ1-2, with TRBD1 identical over 9 bases. CDR1 is SQVTM, CDR2 ANQGSEA, per germline. The CDR3 covers 12 residues. The V gene end was trimmed by 1 base and the J gene end by 7 bases; junction bases not matched to a gene: 1. CDR3 region: CSVEGTGVGYTF. The DNA of the CDR3 is TGCAGCGTTGAAGGGACAGGGGTTGGCTACACCTTC.

This clone was seen a handful of times. V usage is TRBV2 and J usage is TRBJ1-2, with TRBD1 matching 9 bases. In germline, CDR1 is SNHLY, CDR2 FYNNEI. Germline trimming cut 6 bases from V and 6 bases from J; bases unmatched to any gene: 2. The CDR3 has 12 residues. CDR3 protein: CASRQGANGYTF. Here the CDR3 DNA reads TGTGCCAGCAGACAGGGGGCGAATGGCTACACCTTC.